Following are 11 T cell receptor beta chains from one sample sequenced in a study of blood T cells in healthy people across ages. Through a sample-barcoded 5' primer and a J-beta primer mix, a second PCR was run for roughly 6 to 12 cycles. TCRdb fed the 5' RACE reads into MiXCR, producing one record per CDR3 protein. The data hold more than 600,000 distinct CDR3 sequences, with roughly 25% observed a single time. The same data also went into a second study, on T cells of mothers and their children.

Sequencing was carried out using blood. The receptors here all came from a boy aged 5-17 years in good health.

This clonotype was detected a few times. Because the CDR3 is missing its conserved closing phenylalanine or tryptophan, this is likely a read error. No DNA is shown, since the ends of the CDR3 on it are uncertain; the CDR3 is the one TCRdb lists. The chain couples TRBV29-1 to TRBJ1-1. The CDR3 numbers 10 amino acids, ends counted. CDR1 is SQVTM and CDR2 is ANQGSEA in the germline V gene. This CDR3 is CSVDEQGGGI.

This chain joins TRBV5-1 and TRBJ2-7; TRBD1 matches at 9 bases. Unmatched junction bases numbered 5, after V lost 0 bases and J lost 1 base. The germline V gene encodes CDR1 SGHRS and CDR2 YFSETQ. The CDR3 runs 16 residues. The CDR3 DNA reads as TGCGCCAGCAGCTTGGGCAGGGACAGGGTGTCCTACGAGCAGTACTTC. The encoded protein is CASSLGRDRVSYEQYF.

Turning to this clonotype: No conserved phenylalanine or tryptophan ends this CDR3, so it is likely a read error. The rearrangement uses TRBV29-1 and TRBJ1-1; maybe TRBD1 (5 bases). Germline V gene data show CDR1 as SQVTM and CDR2 as ANQGSEA. This CDR3 has 12 amino acids. V lost 4 bases to trimming and J lost 1 base, with 7 bases between them. The CDR3 here is CSVGGENTEAFL. The CDR3 coding sequence is TGCAGCGTTGGAGGGGAGAACACTGAAGCTTTCCTT.

In DNA form, the CDR3 reads TGTGCCAGCAGCAAAGGGGTTAACCCCTACAATGAGCAGTTCTTC. This translates into CASSKGVNPYNEQFF. This chain connects TRBV11-2 to TRBJ2-1, with a possible D match to TRBD1 (5 bases). Germline CDR1 SGHAT, CDR2 FQNNGV. The CDR3 runs 15 residues. Trimming removed 5 bases from V and 2 bases from J, with 13 bases in between.

The V and J genes are TRBV20-1 and TRBJ2-3; 10 nucleotides line up with TRBD2. This CDR3 has 17 residues. Germline V gene lookup returns CDR1 DFQATT and CDR2 SNEGSKA (reference sequence). The V segment lost 2 bases and the J segment 2 bases; nucleotides outside the gene matches: 10. The CDR3 DNA sequence: TGCAGTGCTAGACAGATATGGACTAGCGGATACACAGATACGCAGTATTTT. This gives the protein CSARQIWTSGYTDTQYF.

V usage is TRBV9 and J usage is TRBJ2-1; D unclear. The CDR3 extends over 13 amino acids. CDR1 and CDR2 from the germline V gene are SGDLS and YYNGEE. With 0 bases removed from V and 6 bases from J, the gap between germline ends came to 7 bases. The CDR3 spells CASSVESSNEQFF. The CDR3, as DNA: TGTGCCAGCAGCGTAGAAAGCTCCAATGAGCAGTTCTTC.

This clonotype has only a few counts. J is TRBJ1-2 and V is TRBV4-3, with no clear D. The CDR3 totals 14 residues. The V gene's germline CDR1 is LGHNA and CDR2 YSLEER. V lost 0 bases and J lost 3, with 8 bases in between. Written as DNA, the CDR3 is TGCGCCAGCAGCCAAGATGTACATCACTATGGCTACACCTTC. It translates to CASSQDVHHYGYTF.

The rearrangement links TRBV28 to TRBJ2-5; D gene ambiguous. CDR1 and CDR2 from the germline V gene are MDHEN and SYDVKM. Trimming took 2 bases from V and 5 from J, leaving 9 bases between them. This CDR3 is built from 13 residues. The CDR3 DNA sequence: TGTGCCAGCAGTTTACAGGATTCTGAGACCCAGTACTTC. The encoded protein is CASSLQDSETQYF.

The chain links TRBV20-1 to TRBJ2-1; no clear D. The germline V and J ends were trimmed by 5 bases and 0 bases, with 14 bases remaining between them. The germline V gene encodes CDR1 DFQATT and CDR2 SNEGSKA (reference sequence). This CDR3 has 15 residues. CDR3 coding DNA: TGCAGTGCTCCTTCCCGTGACTTCTCCTACAATGAGCAGTTCTTC. This gives the protein CSAPSRDFSYNEQFF.

In this sample, this clonotype turned up many times. This chain uses TRBV7-3 with TRBJ1-6; 8 bases fit TRBD1. Per germline, CDR1 SGHTA and CDR2 FQGTGA. The CDR3 loop spans 14 amino acids. Unmatched junction bases numbered 6, after V lost 5 bases and J lost 9 bases. The CDR3 bases are TGTGCCAGCAGCCCCGGACAGGGTGGTTCACCCCTCCACTTT. Amino acid sequence: CASSPGQGGSPLHF.

V gene TRBV29-1 combines with J gene TRBJ2-7, with D maybe TRBD2 (7 bases). TRBJ2-1 explains the end of the DNA better; the J call may be wrong. The CDR3 loop spans 14 amino acids. Germline-derived CDR1 and CDR2 are SQVTM and ANQGSEA. In DNA form, the CDR3 reads TGCAGCGTTGAAGTAGAGGGGGTAGCGGGTGAGCAGTTCTTC. It encodes CSVEVEGVAGEQFF.